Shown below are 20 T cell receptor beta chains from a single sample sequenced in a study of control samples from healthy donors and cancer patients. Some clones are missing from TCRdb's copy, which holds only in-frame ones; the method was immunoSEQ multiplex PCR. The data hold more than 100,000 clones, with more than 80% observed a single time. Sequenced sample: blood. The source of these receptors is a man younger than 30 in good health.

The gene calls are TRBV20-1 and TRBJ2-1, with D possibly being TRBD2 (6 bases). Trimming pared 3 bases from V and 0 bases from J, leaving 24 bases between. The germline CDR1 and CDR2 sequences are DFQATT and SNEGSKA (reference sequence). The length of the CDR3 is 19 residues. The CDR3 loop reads CSASPPRRRETNSYNEQFF. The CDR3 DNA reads TGCAGTGCTAGTCCCCCCCGCAGGAGGGAGACAAACTCCTACAATGAGCAGTTCTTC.

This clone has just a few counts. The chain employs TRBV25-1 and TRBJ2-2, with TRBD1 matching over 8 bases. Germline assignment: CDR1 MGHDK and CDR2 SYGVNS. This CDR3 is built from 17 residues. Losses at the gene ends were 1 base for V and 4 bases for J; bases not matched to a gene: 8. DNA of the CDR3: TGTGCCAGCAGTGAATGGGGCGGACAGGGTGGCACCGGGGAGCTGTTTTTT. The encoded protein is CASSEWGGQGGTGELFF.

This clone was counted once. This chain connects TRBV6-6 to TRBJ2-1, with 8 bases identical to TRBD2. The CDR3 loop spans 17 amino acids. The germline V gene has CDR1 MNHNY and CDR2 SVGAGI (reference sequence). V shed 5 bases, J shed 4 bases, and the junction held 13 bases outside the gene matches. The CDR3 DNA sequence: TGTGCCAGCAGTCGCCCCCGCCCTAGCGGGTGGTACAATGAGCAGTTCTTC. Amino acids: CASSRPRPSGWYNEQFF.

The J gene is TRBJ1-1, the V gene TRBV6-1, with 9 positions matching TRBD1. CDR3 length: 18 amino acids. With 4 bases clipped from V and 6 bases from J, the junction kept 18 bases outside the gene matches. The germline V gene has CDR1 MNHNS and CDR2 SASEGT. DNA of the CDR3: TGTGCCAGCAGTGGCGGGACAGGGAATATTGGAGGTTACCCTGAAGCTTTCTTT. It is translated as CASSGGTGNIGGYPEAFF.

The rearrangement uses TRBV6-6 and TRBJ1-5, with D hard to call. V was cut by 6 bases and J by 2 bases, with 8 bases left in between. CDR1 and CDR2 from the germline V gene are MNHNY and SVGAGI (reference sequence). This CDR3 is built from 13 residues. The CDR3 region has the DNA TGTGCCAGCAGCTTAGAGCGCAATCAGCCCCAGCATTTT. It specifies CASSLERNQPQHF.

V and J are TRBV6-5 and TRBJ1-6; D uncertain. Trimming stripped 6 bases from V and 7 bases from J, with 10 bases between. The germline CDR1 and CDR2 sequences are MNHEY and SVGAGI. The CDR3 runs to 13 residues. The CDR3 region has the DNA TGTGCCAGCAGAGCCTTGGGAAATTCACCCCTCCACTTT. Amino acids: CASRALGNSPLHF.

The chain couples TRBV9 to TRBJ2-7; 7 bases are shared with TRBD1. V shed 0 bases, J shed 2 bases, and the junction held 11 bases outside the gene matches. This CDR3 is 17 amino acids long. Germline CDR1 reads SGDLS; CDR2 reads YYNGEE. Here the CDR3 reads CASSVAATGRFTYEQYV. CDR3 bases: TGTGCCAGCAGCGTAGCCGCGACAGGGCGGTTTACCTACGAGCAGTACGTC.

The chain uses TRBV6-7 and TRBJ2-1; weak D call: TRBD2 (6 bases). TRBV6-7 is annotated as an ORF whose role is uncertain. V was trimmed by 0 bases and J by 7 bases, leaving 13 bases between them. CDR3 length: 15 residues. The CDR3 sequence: CASSYSNAGSNEQFF. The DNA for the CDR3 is TGTGCCAGCAGTTACTCCAACGCGGGATCAAATGAGCAGTTCTTC.

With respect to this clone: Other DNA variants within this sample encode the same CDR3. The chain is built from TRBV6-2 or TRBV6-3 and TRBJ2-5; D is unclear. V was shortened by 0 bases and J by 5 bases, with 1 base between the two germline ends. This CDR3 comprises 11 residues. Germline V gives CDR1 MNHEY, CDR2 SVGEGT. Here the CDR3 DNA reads TGTGCCAGCAGTTACTCGGAGACCCAGTACTTC. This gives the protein CASSYSETQYF.

The CDR3 loop reads CASSGQANTEAFF. The DNA for the CDR3 is TGTGCCAGCAGTGGACAGGCAAACACTGAAGCTTTCTTT. The V call is TRBV2, the J call TRBJ1-1; D possibly corresponds to TRBD1 (6 bases). Per the germline V gene, CDR1 is SNHLY and CDR2 is FYNNEI. Trimming left V 4 bases short and J 2 bases short, with 8 bases between. This CDR3 contains 13 residues.

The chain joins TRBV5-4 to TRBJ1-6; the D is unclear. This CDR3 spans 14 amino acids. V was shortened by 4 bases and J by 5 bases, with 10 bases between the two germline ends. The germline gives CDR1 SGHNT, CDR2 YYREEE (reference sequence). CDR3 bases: TGTGCCAGCAGCCTGAAGACGAATAATTCACCCCTCCACTTT. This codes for CASSLKTNNSPLHF.

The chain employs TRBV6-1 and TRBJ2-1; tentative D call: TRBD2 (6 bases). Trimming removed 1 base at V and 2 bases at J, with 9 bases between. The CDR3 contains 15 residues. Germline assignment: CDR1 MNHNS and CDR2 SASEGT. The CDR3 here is CASSEGREPYNEQFF. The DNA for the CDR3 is TGTGCCAGCAGTGAAGGGCGGGAACCCTACAATGAGCAGTTCTTC.

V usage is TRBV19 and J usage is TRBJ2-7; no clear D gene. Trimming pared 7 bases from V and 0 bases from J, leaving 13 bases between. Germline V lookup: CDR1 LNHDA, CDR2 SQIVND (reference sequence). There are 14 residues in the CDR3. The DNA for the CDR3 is TGTGCCAGTATATGGCAGCACCACTCCTACGAGCAGTACTTC. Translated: CASIWQHHSYEQYF.

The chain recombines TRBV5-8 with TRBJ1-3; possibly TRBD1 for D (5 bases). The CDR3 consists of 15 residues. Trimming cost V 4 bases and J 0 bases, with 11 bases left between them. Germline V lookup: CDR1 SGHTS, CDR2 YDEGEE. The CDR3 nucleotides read TGTGCCAGCAGCCACGGGACTGCCTCTGGAAACACCATATATTTT. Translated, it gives CASSHGTASGNTIYF.

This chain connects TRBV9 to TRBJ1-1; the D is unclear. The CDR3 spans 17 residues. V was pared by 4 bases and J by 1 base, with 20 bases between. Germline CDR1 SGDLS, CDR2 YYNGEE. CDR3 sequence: CASSPGPGNSRNTEAFF. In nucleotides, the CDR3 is TGTGCCAGCAGCCCGGGCCCGGGGAACAGTCGGAACACTGAAGCTTTCTTT. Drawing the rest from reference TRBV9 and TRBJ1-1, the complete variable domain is DSGVTQTPKHLITATGQRVTLRCSPRSGDLSVYWYQQSLDQGLQFLIQYYNGEERAKGNILERFSAQQFPDLHSELNLSSLELGDSALYFCASSPGPGNSRNTEAFFGQGTRLTVV.

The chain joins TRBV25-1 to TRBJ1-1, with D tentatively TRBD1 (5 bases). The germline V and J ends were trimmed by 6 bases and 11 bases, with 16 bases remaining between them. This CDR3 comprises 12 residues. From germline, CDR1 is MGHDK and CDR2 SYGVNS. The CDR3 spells CASSFPAGAAFF. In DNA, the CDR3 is TGTGCCAGCAGCTTCCCGGCCGGGGCTGCTTTCTTT. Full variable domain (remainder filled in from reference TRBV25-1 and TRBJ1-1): EADIYQTPRYLVIGTGKKITLECSQTMGHDKMYWYQQDPGMELHLIHYSYGVNSTEKGDLSSESTVSRIRTEHFPLTLESARPSHTSQYLCASSFPAGAAFFGQGTRLTVV.

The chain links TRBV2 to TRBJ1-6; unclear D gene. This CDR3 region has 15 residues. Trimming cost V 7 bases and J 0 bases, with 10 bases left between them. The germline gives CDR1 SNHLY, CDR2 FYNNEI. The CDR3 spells CASIRESSYNSPLHF. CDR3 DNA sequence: TGTGCCAGCATTAGGGAGAGCTCCTATAATTCACCCCTCCACTTT. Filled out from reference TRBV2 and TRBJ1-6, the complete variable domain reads EPEVTQTPSHQVTQMGQEVILRCVPISNHLYFYWYRQILGQKVEFLVSFYNNEISEKSEIFDDQFSVERPDGSNFTLKIRSTKLEDSAMYFCASIRESSYNSPLHFGNGTRLTVT.

The DNA of the CDR3 is TGTGCCAGCAGCCAGAGCCGGGGGGGGTCTGGGGCCAACGTCCTGACTTTC. Translated, it gives CASSQSRGGSGANVLTF. The genes are TRBV11-3 and TRBJ2-6; 8 positions agree with TRBD2. Germline V lookup: CDR1 SGHNT, CDR2 YENEEA. There are 17 residues in the CDR3. With 5 bases clipped from V and 1 base from J, the junction kept 7 bases outside the gene matches.

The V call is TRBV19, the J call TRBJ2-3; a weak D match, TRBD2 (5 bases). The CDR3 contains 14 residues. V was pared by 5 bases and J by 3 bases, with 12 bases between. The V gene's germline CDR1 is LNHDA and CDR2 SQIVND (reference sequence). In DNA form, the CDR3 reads TGTGCCAGTAGTGATCGGTCGGGAACAGATACGCAGTATTTT. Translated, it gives CASSDRSGTDTQYF.

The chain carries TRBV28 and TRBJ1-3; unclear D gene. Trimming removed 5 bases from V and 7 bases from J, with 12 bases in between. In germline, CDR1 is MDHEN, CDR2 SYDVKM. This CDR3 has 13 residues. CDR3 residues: CASSTGRGNTIYF. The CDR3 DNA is TGTGCCAGCAGTACGGGCCGTGGGAACACCATATATTTT.